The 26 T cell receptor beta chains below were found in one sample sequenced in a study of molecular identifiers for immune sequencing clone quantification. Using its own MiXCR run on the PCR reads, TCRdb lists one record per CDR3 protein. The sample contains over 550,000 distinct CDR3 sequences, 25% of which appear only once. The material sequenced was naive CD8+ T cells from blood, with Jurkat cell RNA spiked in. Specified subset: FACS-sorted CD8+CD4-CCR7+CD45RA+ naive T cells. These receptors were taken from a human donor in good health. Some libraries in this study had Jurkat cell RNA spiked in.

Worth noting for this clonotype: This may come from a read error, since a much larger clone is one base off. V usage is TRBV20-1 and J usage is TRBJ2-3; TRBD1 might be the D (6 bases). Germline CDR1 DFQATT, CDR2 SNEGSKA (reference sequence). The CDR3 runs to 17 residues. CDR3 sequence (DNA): TGCTGTGCTAGAGATAGCTTCAACAGGGTCCTCACAGATACGCAGTATTTT. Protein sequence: CCARDSFNRVLTDTQYF.

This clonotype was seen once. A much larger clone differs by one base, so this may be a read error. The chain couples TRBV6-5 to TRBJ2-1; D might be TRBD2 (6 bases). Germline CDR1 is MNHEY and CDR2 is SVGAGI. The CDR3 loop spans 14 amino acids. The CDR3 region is CASSYSGGYNEQSF. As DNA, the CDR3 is TGTGCCAGCAGTTACTCCGGGGGATACAATGAGCAGTCCTTC.

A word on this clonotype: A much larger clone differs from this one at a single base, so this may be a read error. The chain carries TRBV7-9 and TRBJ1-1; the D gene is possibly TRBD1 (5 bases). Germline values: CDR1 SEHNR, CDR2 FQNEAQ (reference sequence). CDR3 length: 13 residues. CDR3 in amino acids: CASTTRGNTEASF. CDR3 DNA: TGTGCCAGCACCACGCGGGGCAACACTGAAGCTTCCTTT.

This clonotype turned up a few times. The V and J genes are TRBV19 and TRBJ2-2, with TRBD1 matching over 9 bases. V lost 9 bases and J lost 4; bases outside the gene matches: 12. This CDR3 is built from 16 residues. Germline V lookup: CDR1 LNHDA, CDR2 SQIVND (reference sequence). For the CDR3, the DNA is TGTGCCAGCCGGGGCGTGGACAGGGGTATCACCGGGGAGCTGTTTTTT. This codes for CASRGVDRGITGELFF. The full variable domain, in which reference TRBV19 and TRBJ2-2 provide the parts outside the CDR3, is DGGITQSPKYLFRKEGQNVTLSCEQNLNHDAMYWYRQDPGQGLRLIYYSQIVNDFQKGDIAEGYSVSREKKESFPLTVTSAQKNPTAFYLCASRGVDRGITGELFFGEGSRLTVL.

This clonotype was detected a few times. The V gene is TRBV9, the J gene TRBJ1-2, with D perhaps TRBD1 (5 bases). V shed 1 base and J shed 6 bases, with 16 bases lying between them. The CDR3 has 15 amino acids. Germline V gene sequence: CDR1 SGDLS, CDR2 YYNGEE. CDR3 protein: CASSVTFAGADGYTF. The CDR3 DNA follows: TGTGCCAGCAGCGTAACTTTCGCTGGGGCAGATGGCTACACCTTC.

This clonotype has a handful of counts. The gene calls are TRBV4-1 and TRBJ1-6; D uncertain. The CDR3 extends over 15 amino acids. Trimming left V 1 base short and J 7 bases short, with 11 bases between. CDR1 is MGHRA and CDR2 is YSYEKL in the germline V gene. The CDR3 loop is CASSQVLSDNSPLHF. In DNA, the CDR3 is TGCGCCAGCAGCCAAGTGTTGTCAGACAATTCACCCCTCCACTTT.

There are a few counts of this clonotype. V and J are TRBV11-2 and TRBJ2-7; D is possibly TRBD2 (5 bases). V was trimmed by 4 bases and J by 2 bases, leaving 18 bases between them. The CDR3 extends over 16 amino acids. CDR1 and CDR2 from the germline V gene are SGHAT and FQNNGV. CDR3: CASSSTGGQKAYEQYV. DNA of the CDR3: TGTGCCAGCAGCTCAACCGGCGGGCAGAAAGCCTACGAGCAGTACGTC.

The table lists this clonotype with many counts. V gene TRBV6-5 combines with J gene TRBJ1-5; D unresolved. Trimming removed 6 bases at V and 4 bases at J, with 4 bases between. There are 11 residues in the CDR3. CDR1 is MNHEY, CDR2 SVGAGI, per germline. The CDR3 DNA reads TGTGCCAGCAGCACGAATCAGCCCCAGCATTTT. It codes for CASSTNQPQHF.

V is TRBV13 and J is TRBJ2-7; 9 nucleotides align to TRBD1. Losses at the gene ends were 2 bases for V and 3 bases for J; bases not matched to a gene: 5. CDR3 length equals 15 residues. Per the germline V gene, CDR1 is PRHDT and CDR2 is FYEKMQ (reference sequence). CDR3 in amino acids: CASSLSTDRGYEQYF. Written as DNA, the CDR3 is TGTGCCAGCAGCTTATCGACGGACAGGGGCTACGAGCAGTACTTC.

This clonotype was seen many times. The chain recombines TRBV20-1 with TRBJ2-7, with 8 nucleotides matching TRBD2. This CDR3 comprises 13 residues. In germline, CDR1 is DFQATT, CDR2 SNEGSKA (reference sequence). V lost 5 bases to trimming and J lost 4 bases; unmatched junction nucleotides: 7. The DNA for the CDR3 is TGCAGTGCTTGTACTAGCGGAGATTACGAGCAGTACTTC. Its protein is CSACTSGDYEQYF.

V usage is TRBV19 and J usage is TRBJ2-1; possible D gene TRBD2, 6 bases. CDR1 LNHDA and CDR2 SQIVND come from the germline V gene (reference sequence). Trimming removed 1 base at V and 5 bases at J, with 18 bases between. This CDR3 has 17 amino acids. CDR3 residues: CASSIAGAYDAHNEQFF. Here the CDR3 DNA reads TGTGCCAGTAGTATAGCGGGAGCCTATGACGCCCACAATGAGCAGTTCTTC.

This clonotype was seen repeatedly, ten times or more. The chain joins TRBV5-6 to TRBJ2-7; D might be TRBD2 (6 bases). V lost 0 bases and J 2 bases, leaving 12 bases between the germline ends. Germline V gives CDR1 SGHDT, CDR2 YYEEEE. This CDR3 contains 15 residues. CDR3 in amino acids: CASSLGAGPTYEQYF. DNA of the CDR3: TGTGCCAGCAGCTTGGGTGCGGGGCCTACCTACGAGCAGTACTTC.

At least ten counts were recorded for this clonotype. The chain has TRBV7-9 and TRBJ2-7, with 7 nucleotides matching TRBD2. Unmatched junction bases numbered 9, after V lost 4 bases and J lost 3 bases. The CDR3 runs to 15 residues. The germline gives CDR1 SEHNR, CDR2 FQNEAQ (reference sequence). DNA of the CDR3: TGTGCCAGCAGCTCCATGGGGGGGAGCCTCTACGAGCAGTACTTC. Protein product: CASSSMGGSLYEQYF.

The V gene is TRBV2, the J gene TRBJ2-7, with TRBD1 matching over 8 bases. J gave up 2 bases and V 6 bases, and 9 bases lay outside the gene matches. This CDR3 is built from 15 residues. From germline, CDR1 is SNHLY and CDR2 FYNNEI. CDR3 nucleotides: TGTGCCAGCAGCGAAAGCCGGGACAGGACCTACGAGCAGTACTTC. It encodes CASSESRDRTYEQYF.

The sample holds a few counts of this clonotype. The CDR3 region has the DNA TGTGCCAGCAGTTTAAGTAATTCCCATATGGAGCAGTACTTC. Its protein product is CASSLSNSHMEQYF. The chain recombines TRBV12-3 or TRBV12-4 with TRBJ2-7, with unresolved D. V lost 2 bases and J lost 7, with 15 bases in between. This CDR3 comprises 14 residues.

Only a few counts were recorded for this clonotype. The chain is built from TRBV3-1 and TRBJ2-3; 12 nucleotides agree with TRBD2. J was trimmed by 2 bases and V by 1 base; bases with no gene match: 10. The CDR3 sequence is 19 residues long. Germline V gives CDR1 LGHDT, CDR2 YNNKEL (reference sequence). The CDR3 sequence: CASSQVASGGATPTDTQYF. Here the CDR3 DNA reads TGTGCCAGCAGCCAAGTTGCTAGCGGGGGGGCGACCCCCACAGATACGCAGTATTTT.

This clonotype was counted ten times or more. CDR3 coding DNA: TGCGCCAGCAGTGAAATAAGCGGGACGCAGAGCGGGGAGCTGTTTTTT. Translating it yields CASSEISGTQSGELFF. This chain joins TRBV10-2 and TRBJ2-2; TRBD2 agrees at 7 bases. CDR1 is WSHSY, CDR2 SAAADI, per germline. The CDR3 contains 16 residues. Trimming at V came to 3 bases and at J to 7 bases, leaving 11 bases not matched to a gene.

CDR3 region: CASSCGGPTDTQYF. CDR3 nucleotides: TGTGCCAGCAGTTGCGGGGGACCGACAGATACGCAGTATTTT. V usage is TRBV6-5 and J usage is TRBJ2-3; 7 nucleotides align to TRBD2. After removal of 4 bases from V and 3 bases from J, the junction contained 4 bases not matched to a gene. This CDR3 spans 14 amino acids. Germline V gene sequence: CDR1 MNHEY, CDR2 SVGAGI.

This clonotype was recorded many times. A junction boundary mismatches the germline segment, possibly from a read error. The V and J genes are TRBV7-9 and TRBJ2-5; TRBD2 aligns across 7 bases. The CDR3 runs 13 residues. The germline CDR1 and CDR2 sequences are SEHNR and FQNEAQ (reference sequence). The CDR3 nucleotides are TGTGCCAGCAGTTTAGCGGGTTGGGAGACCCAGTACTTC. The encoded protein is CASSLAGWETQYF.

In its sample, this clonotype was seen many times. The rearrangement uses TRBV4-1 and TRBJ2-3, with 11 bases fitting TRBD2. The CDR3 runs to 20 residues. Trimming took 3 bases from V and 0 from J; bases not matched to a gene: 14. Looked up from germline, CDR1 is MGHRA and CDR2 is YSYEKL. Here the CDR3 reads CASSQSPLAGGYLSTDTQYF. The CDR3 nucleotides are TGCGCCAGCAGCCAGTCGCCCCTAGCGGGGGGCTACCTTAGCACAGATACGCAGTATTTT.

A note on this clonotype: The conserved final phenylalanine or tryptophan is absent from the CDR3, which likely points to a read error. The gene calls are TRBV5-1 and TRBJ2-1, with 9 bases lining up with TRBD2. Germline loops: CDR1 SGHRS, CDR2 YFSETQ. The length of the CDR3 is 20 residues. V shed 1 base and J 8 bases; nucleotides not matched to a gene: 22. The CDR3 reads CASSLNIIRGGRAGPHEQFL. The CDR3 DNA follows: TGCGCCAGCAGCTTGAACATTATTAGGGGCGGGAGGGCCGGACCCCATGAGCAGTTCCTC.

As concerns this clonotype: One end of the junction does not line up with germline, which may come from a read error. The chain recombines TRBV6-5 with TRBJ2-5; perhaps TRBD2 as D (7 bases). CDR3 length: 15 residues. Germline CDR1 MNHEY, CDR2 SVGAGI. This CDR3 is CASSYSGGASEPQYF. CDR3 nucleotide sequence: TGTGCCAGCAGTTACTCAGGGGGGGCTTCAGAGCCCCAGTACTTC.

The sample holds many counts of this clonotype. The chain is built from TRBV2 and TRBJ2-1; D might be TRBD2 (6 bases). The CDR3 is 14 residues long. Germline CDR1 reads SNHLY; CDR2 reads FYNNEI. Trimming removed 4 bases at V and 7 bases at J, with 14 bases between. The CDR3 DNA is TGTGCCAGCAGTGCTCCCCTAGCGAGGAATGAGCAGTTCTTC. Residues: CASSAPLARNEQFF.

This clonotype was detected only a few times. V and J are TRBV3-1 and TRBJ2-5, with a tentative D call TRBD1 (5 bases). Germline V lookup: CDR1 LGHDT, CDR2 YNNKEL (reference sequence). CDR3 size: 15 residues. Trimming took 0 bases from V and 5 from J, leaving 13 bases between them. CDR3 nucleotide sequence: TGTGCCAGCAGCCAAGAGTGGGGCAGAGTCGAGACCCAGTACTTC. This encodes CASSQEWGRVETQYF.

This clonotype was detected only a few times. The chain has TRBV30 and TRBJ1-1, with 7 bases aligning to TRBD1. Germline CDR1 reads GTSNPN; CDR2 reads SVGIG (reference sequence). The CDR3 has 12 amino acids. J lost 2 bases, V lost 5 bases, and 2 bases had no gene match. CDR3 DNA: TGTGCCTGGGGACAGGAAAACACTGAAGCTTTCTTT. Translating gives CAWGQENTEAFF.

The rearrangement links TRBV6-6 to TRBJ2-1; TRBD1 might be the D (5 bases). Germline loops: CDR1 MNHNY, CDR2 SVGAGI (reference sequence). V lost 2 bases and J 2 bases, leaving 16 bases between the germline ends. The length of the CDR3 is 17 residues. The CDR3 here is CASSYGAEVYTYNEQFF. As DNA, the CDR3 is TGTGCCAGCAGTTACGGGGCTGAGGTATATACCTACAATGAGCAGTTCTTC.